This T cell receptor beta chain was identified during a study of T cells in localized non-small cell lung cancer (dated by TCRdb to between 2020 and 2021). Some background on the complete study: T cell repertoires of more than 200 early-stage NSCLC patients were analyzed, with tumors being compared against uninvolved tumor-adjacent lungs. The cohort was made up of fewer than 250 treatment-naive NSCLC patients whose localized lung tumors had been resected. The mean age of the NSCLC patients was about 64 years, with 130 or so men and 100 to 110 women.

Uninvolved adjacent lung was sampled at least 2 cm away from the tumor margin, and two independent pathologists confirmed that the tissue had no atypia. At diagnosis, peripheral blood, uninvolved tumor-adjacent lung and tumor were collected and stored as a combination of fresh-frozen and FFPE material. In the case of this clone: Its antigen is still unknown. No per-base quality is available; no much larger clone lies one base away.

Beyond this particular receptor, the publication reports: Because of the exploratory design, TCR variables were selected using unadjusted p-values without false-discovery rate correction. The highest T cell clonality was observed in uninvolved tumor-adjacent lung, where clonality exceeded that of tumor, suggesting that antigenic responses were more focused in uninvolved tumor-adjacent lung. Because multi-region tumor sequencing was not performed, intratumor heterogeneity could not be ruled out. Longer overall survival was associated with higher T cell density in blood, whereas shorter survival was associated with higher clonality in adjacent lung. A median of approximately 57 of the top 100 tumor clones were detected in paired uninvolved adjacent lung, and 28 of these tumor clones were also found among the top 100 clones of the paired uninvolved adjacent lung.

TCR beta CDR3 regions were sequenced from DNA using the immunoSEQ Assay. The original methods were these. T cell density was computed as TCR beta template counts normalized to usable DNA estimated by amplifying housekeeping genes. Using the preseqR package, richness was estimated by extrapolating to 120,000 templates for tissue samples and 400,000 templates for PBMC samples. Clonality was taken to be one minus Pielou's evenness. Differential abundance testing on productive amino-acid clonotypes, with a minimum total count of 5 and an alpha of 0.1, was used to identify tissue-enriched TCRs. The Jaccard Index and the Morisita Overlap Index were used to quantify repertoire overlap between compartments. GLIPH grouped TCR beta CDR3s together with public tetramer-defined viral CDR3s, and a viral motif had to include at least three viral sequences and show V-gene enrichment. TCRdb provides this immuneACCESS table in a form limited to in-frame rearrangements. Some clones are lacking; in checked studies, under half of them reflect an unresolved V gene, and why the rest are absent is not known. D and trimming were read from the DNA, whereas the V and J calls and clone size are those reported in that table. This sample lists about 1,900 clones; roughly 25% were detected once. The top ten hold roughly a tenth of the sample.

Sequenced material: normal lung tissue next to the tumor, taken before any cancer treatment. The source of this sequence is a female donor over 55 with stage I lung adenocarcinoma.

The CDR3 reads CASSLVRIRGGETQYF. The bases read TGTGCCAGCAGTTTAGTTCGTATTAGGGGGGGAGAGACCCAGTACTTC. The chain is encoded by TRBV28 joined to TRBJ2-5; TRBD2 is perhaps the D gene, given 7 matching bases. The CDR3 sequence holds 16 residues, the cysteine and phenylalanine included. The entry retains the CDR3 DNA only, 48 bases that are in frame from base 1. According to the germline V gene, CDR1 reads MDHEN and CDR2 reads SYDVKM. The germline ends are 17 bases apart after V is trimmed by 2 bases and J by 4 bases.